This T cell receptor (beta chain) was captured in a study of regulatory T cells in long-lasting Graves disease. Study-level information: Graves' patients who were just diagnosed had used antithyroid drugs for under 3 months.

There are 15 residues in the CDR3. V trimming: 3 bases; J trimming: 4 bases; junction bases outside the gene matches: 8. Per germline, CDR1 LNHDA and CDR2 SQIVND (reference sequence). Findings and caveats of the study: Persistent-disease Graves' patients showed less TCR diversity than new cases.

Note on this clonotype: What it binds is unknown.

Library construction for TCR beta used iRepertoire HTBI primers and Arm-PCR of CDR3 regions. TCRdb processed the multiplex PCR reads anew with MiXCR; each CDR3 protein has one entry. The sample gives 380,000 or so distinct CDR3 sequences, about 17% of which show up once; about 19% is in the top ten. The time point: newly diagnosed GD, antithyroid drugs for less than 3 months. Following extraction of RNA from PBMCs, that RNA was used to make the TCR library. The same sample was also used in a study of T cells in Graves' hyperthyroidism and ophthalmopathy. That source reports: HTBI primers drove first-round RT-PCR of the TCR CDR3. A 13 V-J signature model discriminated ophthalmopathy versus stable hyperthyroidism.

Here the sequenced sample was peripheral blood mononuclear cells (PBMCs), taken at new diagnosis, from a patient treated with antithyroid drugs. The J gene is TRBJ1-2, the V gene TRBV19, with 7 bases matching TRBD1. This TCR derives from a woman aged 18 to 35 with Graves disease. The DNA for the CDR3 is TGTGCCAGTAGTATGGCAACAGGGGCTAGCTATGGCTACACCTTC. Its translation: CASSMATGASYGYTF.